Shown below are 22 T cell receptor beta chains from a single sample sequenced in a study of blood T cell repertoires in COVID-19 (dated by TCRdb to about 2020). Libraries were built with the immunoSEQ multiplex PCR assay. The source is immuneACCESS, and TCRdb retained only in-frame sequences with V and J called. Part of the clones is not carried over; for the studies checked, unresolved V genes explain less than half of this, and the remainder is unexplained. Here the sample has approximately 350,000 clones; more than 75% occur a single time. 2.5% to 3% of the sample belongs to the ten largest clones. Sequenced input: PBMCs or T cells enriched from blood (not recorded which). These receptors were collected from a woman in her 30s who had recovered from COVID-19.

DNA of the CDR3: TGTGCCAGCAGCGTAGGGGGCGGGAGCCTCTACGAGCAGTACTTC. It encodes CASSVGGGSLYEQYF. This rearrangement joins TRBV9 to TRBJ2-7; 7 bases agree with TRBD2. This CDR3 spans 15 amino acids. The germline V gene has CDR1 SGDLS and CDR2 YYNGEE. V lost 0 bases to trimming and J lost 3 bases; unmatched junction nucleotides: 6.

The chain recombines TRBV11-2 with TRBJ2-5; tentative D call: TRBD1 (5 bases). CDR3 length equals 13 residues. Germline-derived CDR1 and CDR2 are SGHAT and FQNNGV. V was trimmed by 5 bases and J by 6 bases, leaving 13 bases between them. In nucleotides, the CDR3 is TGTGCCAGCAGCCCCCCCTGGGGCCAGACCCAGTACTTC. Translating it yields CASSPPWGQTQYF.

The chain couples TRBV7-6 to TRBJ2-1; 11 nucleotides align to TRBD2. Trimming at V came to 2 bases and at J to 5 bases, leaving 5 bases not matched to a gene. The CDR3 spans 16 residues. CDR1 is SGHVS, CDR2 FNYEAQ, per germline. CDR3 protein: CASSLTSGGTDNEQFF. As DNA, the CDR3 is TGTGCCAGCAGCTTAACTAGCGGGGGTACGGACAATGAGCAGTTCTTC.

The chain employs TRBV6-5 and TRBJ2-3, with D unclear. V was shortened by 0 bases and J by 4 bases, with 8 bases between the two germline ends. Germline V gene sequence: CDR1 MNHEY, CDR2 SVGAGI. The CDR3 has 14 amino acids. The CDR3 nucleotides are TGTGCCAGCAGTTACTCGGCTAGTTCAGATACGCAGTATTTT. Its protein is CASSYSASSDTQYF.

The chain combines TRBV19 with TRBJ1-4; 9 positions match TRBD1. CDR1 and CDR2 from the germline V gene are LNHDA and SQIVND (reference sequence). This CDR3 spans 14 amino acids. Trimming removed 6 bases from V and 5 bases from J; junction bases left unmatched: 4. The CDR3 here is CASRGTGWNEKLFF. As DNA, the CDR3 is TGTGCCAGTAGGGGGACAGGGTGGAATGAAAAACTGTTTTTT. The whole variable domain, filled in from reference TRBV19 and TRBJ1-4, reads DGGITQSPKYLFRKEGQNVTLSCEQNLNHDAMYWYRQDPGQGLRLIYYSQIVNDFQKGDIAEGYSVSREKKESFPLTVTSAQKNPTAFYLCASRGTGWNEKLFFGSGTQLSVL.

The chain uses TRBV4-1 and TRBJ2-3; D ambiguous. Trimming pared 0 bases from V and 3 bases from J, leaving 7 bases between. In germline, CDR1 is MGHRA, CDR2 YSYEKL. The CDR3 extends over 14 amino acids. As DNA, the CDR3 is TGCGCCAGCAGCCAAGAGGAGCGAACAGATACGCAGTATTTT. Its protein product is CASSQEERTDTQYF.

This clone occurred a few times. This sequence joins TRBV11-1 and TRBJ2-1; the D gene is possibly TRBD2 (5 bases). The CDR3 contains 14 residues. V was trimmed by 4 bases and J by 7 bases, leaving 14 bases between them. CDR1 SGHAT and CDR2 FQDESV come from the germline V gene (reference sequence). In DNA form, the CDR3 reads TGTGCCAGCAGCTCCACCACCACGGGGAATGAGCAGTTCTTC. Its translation is CASSSTTTGNEQFF.

The V and J genes are TRBV11-2 and TRBJ1-1; D might be TRBD1 (5 bases). Germline CDR1 is SGHAT and CDR2 is FQNNGV. There are 14 residues in the CDR3. Deletions cut 4 bases from V and 4 bases from J, with 13 bases between. DNA of the CDR3: TGTGCCAGCAGCTCAGGGCAGGGTATCACTGAAGCTTTCTTT. Its translation: CASSSGQGITEAFF.

V usage is TRBV19 and J usage is TRBJ2-1; 10 positions agree with TRBD2. V lost 7 bases, J lost 5 bases, and 11 bases stayed unmatched. CDR1 and CDR2 (germline): LNHDA, SQIVND (reference sequence). This CDR3 comprises 16 residues. The CDR3 nucleotides read TGTGCCAGTACCCCTAGCGGGAGAGGTCTGGACAATGAGCAGTTCTTC. Encoded protein: CASTPSGRGLDNEQFF. The full variable domain, rest sourced from reference TRBV19 and TRBJ2-1, is DGGITQSPKYLFRKEGQNVTLSCEQNLNHDAMYWYRQDPGQGLRLIYYSQIVNDFQKGDIAEGYSVSREKKESFPLTVTSAQKNPTAFYLCASTPSGRGLDNEQFFGPGTRLTVL.

V and J are TRBV7-9 and TRBJ1-2; D ambiguous. The CDR3 sequence is 15 residues long. Germline CDR1 and CDR2: SEHNR and FQNEAQ (reference sequence). Trimming cost V 2 bases and J 3 bases, with 13 bases left between them. CDR3: CASSLSEQWDYGYTF. DNA of the CDR3: TGTGCCAGCAGCTTATCGGAACAGTGGGACTATGGCTACACCTTC.

This sequence joins TRBV28 and TRBJ1-1; D not certain. The germline CDR1 and CDR2 sequences are MDHEN and SYDVKM. CDR3 size: 11 residues. Trimming took off 5 bases at V and 5 bases at J, with 6 bases between the two ends. CDR3 region: CASSVRTEAFF. The CDR3, as DNA: TGTGCCAGCAGTGTGAGGACTGAAGCTTTCTTT.

The rearrangement joins TRBV19 to TRBJ2-7; TRBD1 agrees at 9 bases. The germline gives CDR1 LNHDA, CDR2 SQIVND (reference sequence). J gave up 4 bases and V 5 bases, and 3 bases lay outside the gene matches. This CDR3 region has 13 residues. DNA of the CDR3: TGTGCCAGTAGTTTGGGACAGGGTTACGAGCAGTACTTC. It is translated as CASSLGQGYEQYF.

The chain uses TRBV6-5 and TRBJ1-2; TRBD1 aligns across 7 bases. Unmatched junction bases numbered 11, after V lost 6 bases and J lost 4 bases. CDR1 is MNHEY and CDR2 is SVGAGI in the germline V gene. This CDR3 is built from 15 residues. Written as DNA, the CDR3 is TGTGCCAGCAGCCGAGGCCGACAGGGACGCTATGGCTACACCTTC. Translating gives CASSRGRQGRYGYTF.

The chain recombines TRBV19 with TRBJ1-2; 7 bases are shared with TRBD1. In germline, CDR1 is LNHDA, CDR2 SQIVND (reference sequence). The length of the CDR3 is 13 residues. V lost 4 bases to trimming and J lost 7 bases; unmatched junction nucleotides: 6. The CDR3 loop is CASSKTGVGGYTF. As DNA, the CDR3 is TGTGCCAGTAGTAAAACAGGGGTAGGTGGCTACACCTTC.

In this sample, this clone turned up a few times. The V and J genes are TRBV9 and TRBJ1-5; no definite D call. CDR1 SGDLS and CDR2 YYNGEE come from the germline V gene. The CDR3 is made up of 14 amino acids. Trimming removed 4 bases at V and 4 bases at J, with 12 bases between. The CDR3 sequence: CASSLSFGNQPQHF. CDR3 sequence (DNA): TGTGCCAGCAGCCTCTCGTTCGGGAATCAGCCCCAGCATTTT.

The V and J genes are TRBV3-1 (or the pseudogene TRBV3-2) and TRBJ2-2; D is possibly TRBD1 (6 bases). The CDR3 length is 15 residues. In germline, CDR1 is LGHDT, CDR2 YNNKEL (reference sequence). V gave up 4 bases and J gave up 7 bases, with 16 bases separating them. For the CDR3, the DNA is TGTGCCAGCAGCCCGGGGTTTCAGGGGCTCGGGGAGCTGTTTTTT. It specifies CASSPGFQGLGELFF.

About this clone itself: Other nucleotide sequences from this sample produce the same CDR3. The gene calls are TRBV3-1 (or the pseudogene TRBV3-2) and TRBJ1-5; no clear D gene. The V gene lost 0 bases and the J gene lost 0 bases, with 3 bases spanning the gap. Germline CDR1 reads LGHDT; CDR2 reads YNNKEL (reference sequence). The CDR3 is 14 amino acids. The CDR3 sequence is CASSQDYSNQPQHF. CDR3 sequence (DNA): TGTGCCAGCAGCCAAGACTATAGCAATCAGCCCCAGCATTTT.

The chain is built from TRBV4-1 and TRBJ1-1; D is ambiguous. CDR1 MGHRA and CDR2 YSYEKL come from the germline V gene. CDR3 length: 13 residues. V was clipped by 6 bases and J by 1 base, with 9 bases between them. The CDR3 protein is CASSRQENTEAFF. The CDR3 DNA follows: TGCGCCAGCAGTCGTCAGGAGAACACTGAAGCTTTCTTT.

This sequence joins TRBV4-2 and TRBJ1-4; TRBD1 matches at 8 bases. Germline V gene sequence: CDR1 LGHNA, CDR2 YNFKEQ. The CDR3 totals 14 residues. V trimming: 4 bases; J trimming: 5 bases; junction bases outside the gene matches: 3. CDR3 sequence: CASSRDRRNEKLFF. The DNA of the CDR3 is TGTGCCAGCAGCCGGGACAGGAGAAATGAAAAACTGTTTTTT.

V usage is TRBV21-1 and J usage is TRBJ1-1; the listed D gene, TRBD1, was not tested against the DNA. TRBV21-1 constitutes a pseudogene. This CDR3 has 12 amino acids. The CDR3 nucleotides are TGTGCCAGCAGACGGACAGGGTCTGAAGCTTTCTTT. It encodes CASRRTGSEAFF.

The rearrangement links TRBV24-1 to TRBJ1-5; D remains ambiguous. CDR3 length equals 15 residues. Trimming left V 7 bases short and J 3 bases short, with 15 bases between. CDR1 is KGHDR and CDR2 is SFDVKD in the germline V gene. This chain's CDR3 is CATSPHGRDNQPQHF. DNA for the CDR3: TGTGCCACCAGCCCGCACGGGAGGGACAATCAGCCCCAGCATTTT.

In this sample, this clone turned up a few times. The V and J genes are TRBV13 and TRBJ2-7; D not certain. CDR1 and CDR2 from the germline V gene are PRHDT and FYEKMQ (reference sequence). Between the trimmed V and J ends, which lost 5 bases and 2 bases, there was a span of 7 bases. This CDR3 contains 12 residues. The CDR3: CASSLKAYEQYF. The CDR3 region has the DNA TGTGCCAGCAGCCTAAAAGCCTACGAGCAGTACTTC.